This entry lists 14 T cell receptor beta chains sequenced from one sample in a study of cytomegalovirus exposure and HLA in healthy donors. Primers included in the PCR were 60 Vbeta and 13 Jbeta primers. This table comes from immunoSEQ multiplex PCR, and its TCRdb copy is limited to in-frame clones, with some not included. The sample has some 32,000 clones; about 83% are singletons. Specimen: PBMCs. Receptors were obtained from a boy aged 5-17 years in good health and CMV-seronegative.

Written as DNA, the CDR3 is TGTGCCAGCTCACCATTGGGACAGGCGGTCGAGCAGTACTTC. Residues: CASSPLGQAVEQYF. The chain uses TRBV18 and TRBJ2-7, with 8 nucleotides matching TRBD1. The ends lost 2 bases at V and 6 bases at J; junction bases unmatched: 6. Germline-derived CDR1 and CDR2 are KGHSH and LQKENI. This CDR3 is 14 amino acids long.

The rearrangement links TRBV5-1 to TRBJ1-1; 7 bases are a match to TRBD1. The germline gives CDR1 SGHRS, CDR2 YFSETQ. After removal of 1 base from V and 1 base from J, the junction contained 7 bases not matched to a gene. CDR3 length: 16 amino acids. CDR3 DNA: TGCGCCAGCAGCTTGAACATGGGACAGACGAACACTGAAGCTTTCTTT. Its protein product is CASSLNMGQTNTEAFF.

The chain joins TRBV5-6 to TRBJ1-2; 7 positions agree with TRBD1. Trimming took 1 base from V and 3 from J; bases not matched to a gene: 3. The CDR3 totals 14 residues. Germline values: CDR1 SGHDT, CDR2 YYEEEE. In DNA, the CDR3 is TGTGCCAGCAGCTTGATTGGACAGGACTATGGCTACACCTTC. It yields the protein CASSLIGQDYGYTF. Supplemented by reference TRBV5-6 and TRBJ1-2, the full variable domain reads DAGVTQSPTHLIKTRGQQVTLRCSPKSGHDTVSWYQQALGQGPQFIFQYYEEEERQRGNFPDRFSGHQFPNYSSELNVNALLLGDSALYLCASSLIGQDYGYTFGSGTRLTVV.

The chain carries TRBV5-1 and TRBJ2-7, with TRBD2 identical over 8 bases. CDR3 length: 15 amino acids. Germline CDR1 and CDR2: SGHRS and YFSETQ. After removal of 0 bases from V and 3 bases from J, the junction contained 5 bases not matched to a gene. The CDR3 spells CASSLEGGGIYEQYF. The DNA for the CDR3 is TGCGCCAGCAGCTTGGAGGGCGGGGGGATCTACGAGCAGTACTTC.

This sequence joins TRBV11-2 and TRBJ2-2; the D gene is possibly TRBD1 (5 bases). V lost 6 bases and J 7 bases, leaving 9 bases between the germline ends. CDR1 and CDR2 from the germline V gene are SGHAT and FQNNGV. This CDR3 spans 12 amino acids. CDR3: CASSPTVGELFF. CDR3 in DNA: TGTGCCAGCAGTCCGACAGTCGGGGAGCTGTTTTTT.

This clone occurred a few times. V is TRBV6-1 and J is TRBJ1-4, with 9 bases matching TRBD1. CDR1 MNHNS and CDR2 SASEGT come from the germline V gene. The CDR3 covers 16 residues. The trim removed 1 base at V and 2 bases at J, leaving 2 bases unmatched. The CDR3 region is CASSEGQGVTNEKLFF. The CDR3, as DNA: TGTGCCAGCAGTGAAGGACAGGGGGTTACTAATGAAAAACTGTTTTTT.

The DNA of the CDR3 is TGTGCCAGCGGGACAGGGCCCTACGAGCAGTACTTC. It translates to CASGTGPYEQYF. The chain has TRBV5-6 and TRBJ2-7; 9 nucleotides agree with TRBD1. The CDR3 extends over 12 amino acids. J gave up 2 bases and V 7 bases, and 1 base lay outside the gene matches. The germline CDR1 and CDR2 sequences are SGHDT and YYEEEE.

The rearrangement uses TRBV29-1 and TRBJ2-7; the match to TRBD1 covers 8 bases. The CDR3 spans 12 residues. V shed 2 bases and J 5 bases; nucleotides not matched to a gene: 2. Per the germline V gene, CDR1 is SQVTM and CDR2 is ANQGSEA. Written as DNA, the CDR3 is TGCAGCGTTGAATCAGGGGGCAACGAGCAGTACTTC. Protein product: CSVESGGNEQYF.

This chain links TRBV4-3 with TRBJ2-5, with a tentative D call TRBD1 (6 bases). With the DNA end fitting TRBJ2-7 better, the J assignment may be wrong. The germline gives CDR1 LGHNA, CDR2 YSLEER. CDR3 size: 13 residues. CDR3 amino acids: CASSQVQGYEQYF. CDR3 nucleotide sequence: TGCGCCAGCAGCCAGGTACAGGGTTACGAGCAGTACTTC.

The rearrangement joins TRBV7-7 to TRBJ2-1; 8 bases line up with TRBD2. CDR1 and CDR2 from the germline V gene are SSHAT and FNYEAQ (reference sequence). The V and J ends lost 1 base and 7 bases, in that order; junction bases with no gene match: 6. The CDR3 extends over 15 amino acids. The CDR3 reads CASSLDGGAFNEQFF. CDR3 in DNA: TGTGCCAGCAGCTTAGACGGGGGGGCCTTTAATGAGCAGTTCTTC. The full variable domain, with the rest looked up from reference TRBV7-7 and TRBJ2-1, is GAGVSQSPRYKVTKRGQDVTLRCDPISSHATLYWYQQALGQGPEFLTYFNYEAQPDKSGLPSDRFSAERPEGSISTLTIQRTEQRDSAMYRCASSLDGGAFNEQFFGPGTRLTVL.

This chain uses TRBV5-1 with TRBJ2-7; 7 bases fit TRBD1. CDR1 is SGHRS, CDR2 YFSETQ, per germline. The CDR3 spans 14 residues. J was trimmed by 2 bases and V by 0 bases; bases with no gene match: 2. CDR3 residues: CASSLAGGTYEQYF. DNA for the CDR3: TGCGCCAGCAGCTTGGCAGGGGGAACCTACGAGCAGTACTTC.

The rearrangement links TRBV27 to TRBJ2-3; D call uncertain. The CDR3 extends over 13 amino acids. V lost 0 bases and J lost 4, with 5 bases in between. From germline, CDR1 is MNHEY and CDR2 SMNVEV (reference sequence). CDR3 residues: CASSLSEPDTQYF. CDR3 coding DNA: TGTGCCAGCAGTTTATCCGAGCCAGATACGCAGTATTTT.

This clone came up once. The chain links TRBV5-1 to TRBJ2-2; D may be TRBD1 (6 bases). The V gene lost 4 bases and the J gene lost 1 base, with 8 bases spanning the gap. CDR1 and CDR2 (germline): SGHRS, YFSETQ. The CDR3 is made up of 14 amino acids. The CDR3 sequence: CASSEGQNTGELFF. CDR3 bases: TGCGCCAGCAGCGAGGGACAGAACACCGGGGAGCTGTTTTTT.

The rearrangement joins TRBV6-5 to TRBJ1-5; no clear D gene. The CDR3 runs to 15 residues. Trimming cost V 10 bases and J 4 bases, with 20 bases left between them. The germline V gene has CDR1 MNHEY and CDR2 SVGAGI. This CDR3 is CANCSGSEKNQPQHF. For the CDR3, the DNA is TGTGCCAACTGTTCCGGGTCGGAGAAAAATCAGCCCCAGCATTTT.